This T cell receptor beta chain stems from a study of molecular identifiers for immune sequencing clone quantification (dated by TCRdb to the late 2010s). Describing the broader study: For a replicate experiment, the RNA from either around 20,000 or 99,000 naive CD8 T cells was divided into five aliquots, and four of those aliquots went on to sequencing. This methods study benchmarked molecular-identifier clustering-based TCR repertoire sequencing (MIDCIRS) and TCR RNA copy counting, using CD8 T cells to do so.

Libraries of naive CD8 T cells were built from anywhere between about 19,000 and 1,000,000 sorted cells, with 10%, 30% or 50% of the purified RNA used. Naive CD8 T cells were FACS-sorted as CD8+CD4-CCR7+CD45RA+ on a BD FACSAria II into RLT Plus buffer. Around 11 TCR copies' worth of Jurkat RNA were spiked into roughly 18,000-1,000,000 naive CD8 T cell samples to test detection sensitivity. Enrichment of CD8 T cells was performed with RosetteSep CD8+ T Cell Enrichment Cocktail and Ficoll-Paque, after which ACK red cell lysis was carried out. CDR1 GTSNPN and CDR2 SVGIG were looked up in the germline V gene (reference sequence). From its cysteine to its phenylalanine, the CDR3 spans 14 amino acids. The kept DNA is CDR3 alone, 42 bases in frame from the first base. The germline ends are 14 bases apart after V is trimmed by 8 bases and J by 0 bases. Points the paper makes about the study in general: Modeling indicated 2.5 to 3 TCR RNA copies recovered per cell, compared with 9 to 10 by digital PCR, which implies a capture efficiency of 25% to 35%. Naive libraries contained spiked-in Jurkat TCR RNA (10 copies' worth), which is not part of the donor repertoire. When barcode sub-clustering was left out, chimeric consensus sequences inflated TCR diversity, with chimeras reaching as high as 47%. Spiked-in Jurkat TCR RNA equal to a single cell's worth was reported to be detectable even within 1,200,000 naive CD8 T cells. In CMV-specific effector cells, over 97% of molecules were held by clones above 20 RNA copies, whereas under 1% of molecules were held by such clones in naive cells. Highly expanded clone sizes could be underestimated if identical TCR molecules share a barcode.

The library was produced with PCR. The sequencer listed for this sample is Illumina HiSeq 4000. Bulk TCR libraries were prepared as previously described, using TCR primers listed in Table S5. Total RNA was purified with the Qiagen AllPrep DNA/RNA kit. Reads from multiple sequencing runs of the same library were pooled before analysis. As for the original processing: Reads were retained only if their TCR constant sequence matched exactly, and those retained reads were trimmed to 150 nt and grouped according to their 12-nt molecular barcodes. Within each barcode group, reads were sub-clustered at a 15% Levenshtein threshold, and quality-weighted consensus sequences were built per RNA molecule. Non-functional sequences were discarded, and so were lower-count sequences lying one edit away from another sequence. Based on a fit of two negative binomial distributions, barcode sub-clusters having less than 20% of the maximum read count were discarded. In-frame beta chains were kept once TCRdb had trimmed the public reads at Q25 with fastp and called clones with MiXCR. One record per CDR3 amino acid sequence lists the most common genes and DNA. Clone size and V and J calls follow TCRdb, not the original study. This sample has about 67,000 distinct CDR3 sequences in its table, and 15% to 20% of those were observed once. The top ten hold under 1.5% of the sample.

The sample holds many counts of this clonotype. Its antigen remains undetermined. No base qualities exist here, and no much larger clone lies one base off it. The sample taken for sequencing was naive CD8+ T cells from blood, with Jurkat cell RNA spiked in. The cell subset or site tag for this specimen amounts to: FACS-sorted CD8+CD4-CCR7+CD45RA+ naive T cells. This receptor was obtained from a human donor in good health. Some libraries in this study had Jurkat cell RNA spiked in. The rearrangement combines TRBV30 with TRBJ2-1; the best D guess is TRBD2, with 6 bases matching. Here the CDR3 is given as CARSLADSYNEQFF. The DNA sequence is TGTGCCCGCTCCTTAGCGGACTCCTACAATGAGCAGTTCTTC.